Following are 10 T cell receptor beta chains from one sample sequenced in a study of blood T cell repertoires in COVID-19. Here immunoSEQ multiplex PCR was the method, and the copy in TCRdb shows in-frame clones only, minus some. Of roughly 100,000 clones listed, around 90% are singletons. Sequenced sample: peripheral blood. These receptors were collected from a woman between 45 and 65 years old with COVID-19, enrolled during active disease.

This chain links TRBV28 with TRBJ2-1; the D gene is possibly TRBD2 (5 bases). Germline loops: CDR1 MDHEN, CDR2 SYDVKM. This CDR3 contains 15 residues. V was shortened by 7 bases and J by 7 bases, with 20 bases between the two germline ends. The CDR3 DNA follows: TGTGCCAGCACACTAGGCCTTCTCCCTTTTAATGAGCAGTTCTTC. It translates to CASTLGLLPFNEQFF.

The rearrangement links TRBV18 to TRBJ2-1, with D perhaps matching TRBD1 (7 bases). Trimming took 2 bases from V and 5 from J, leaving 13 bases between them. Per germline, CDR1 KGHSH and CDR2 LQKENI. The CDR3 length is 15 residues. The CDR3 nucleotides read TGTGCCAGCTCACCAGGGGCAGGGGGGAACAATGAGCAGTTCTTC. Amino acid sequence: CASSPGAGGNNEQFF.

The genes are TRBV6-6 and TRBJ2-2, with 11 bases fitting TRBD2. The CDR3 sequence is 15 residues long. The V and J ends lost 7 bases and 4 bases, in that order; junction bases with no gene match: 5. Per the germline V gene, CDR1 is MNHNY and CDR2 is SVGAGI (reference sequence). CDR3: CASTELAGATGELFF. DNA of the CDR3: TGTGCCAGCACCGAACTAGCGGGGGCCACCGGGGAGCTGTTTTTT.

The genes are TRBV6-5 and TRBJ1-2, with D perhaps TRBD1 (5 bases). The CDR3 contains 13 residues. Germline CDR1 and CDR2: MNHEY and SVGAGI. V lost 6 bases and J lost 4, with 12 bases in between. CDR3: CASRATGPYGYTF. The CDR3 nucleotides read TGTGCCAGCAGGGCTACAGGTCCCTATGGCTACACCTTC.

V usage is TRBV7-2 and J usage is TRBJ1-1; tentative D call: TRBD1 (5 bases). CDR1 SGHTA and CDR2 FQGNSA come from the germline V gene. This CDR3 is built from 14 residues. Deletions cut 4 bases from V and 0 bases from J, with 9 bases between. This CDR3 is CASSSQGLNTEAFF. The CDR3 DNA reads TGTGCCAGCAGCTCCCAGGGATTGAACACTGAAGCTTTCTTT.

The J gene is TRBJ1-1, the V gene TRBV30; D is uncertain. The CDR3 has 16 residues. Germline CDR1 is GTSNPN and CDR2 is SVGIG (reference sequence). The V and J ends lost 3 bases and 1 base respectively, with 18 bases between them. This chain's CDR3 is CAWSSLTGIQNTEAFF. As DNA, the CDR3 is TGTGCCTGGAGCTCCCTAACCGGGATCCAGAACACTGAAGCTTTCTTT. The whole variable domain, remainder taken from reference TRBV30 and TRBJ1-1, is SQTIHQWPATLVQPVGSPLSLECTVEGTSNPNLYWYRQAAGRGLQLLFYSVGIGQISSEVPQNLSASRPQDRQFILSSKKLLLSDSGFYLCAWSSLTGIQNTEAFFGQGTRLTVV.

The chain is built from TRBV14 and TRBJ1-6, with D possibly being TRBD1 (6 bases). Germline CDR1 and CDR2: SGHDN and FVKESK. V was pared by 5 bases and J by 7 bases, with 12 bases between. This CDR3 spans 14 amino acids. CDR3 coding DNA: TGTGCCAGCAGCAACAGGGCCCGAAATTCACCCCTCCACTTT. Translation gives CASSNRARNSPLHF.

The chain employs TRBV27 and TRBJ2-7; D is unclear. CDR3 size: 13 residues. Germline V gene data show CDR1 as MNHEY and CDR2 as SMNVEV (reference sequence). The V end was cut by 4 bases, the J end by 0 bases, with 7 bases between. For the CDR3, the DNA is TGTGCCAGCAGTTCCCTTAACTCCTACGAGCAGTACTTC. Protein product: CASSSLNSYEQYF.

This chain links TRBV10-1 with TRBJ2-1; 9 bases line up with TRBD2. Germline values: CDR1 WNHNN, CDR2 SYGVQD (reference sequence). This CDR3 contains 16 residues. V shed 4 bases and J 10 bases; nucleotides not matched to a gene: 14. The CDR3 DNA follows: TGCGCCAGCAGTGTGGGACCTAGCGGGGATACCCAAGAGCAGTTCTTC. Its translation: CASSVGPSGDTQEQFF.

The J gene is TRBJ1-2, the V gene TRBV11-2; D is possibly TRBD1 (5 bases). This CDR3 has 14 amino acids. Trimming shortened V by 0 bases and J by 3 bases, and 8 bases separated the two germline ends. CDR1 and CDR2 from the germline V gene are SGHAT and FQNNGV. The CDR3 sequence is CASSLDRVDYGYTF. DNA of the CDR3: TGTGCCAGCAGCTTAGACAGGGTAGACTATGGCTACACCTTC.